This entry features one T cell receptor beta chain sequence. Clones were sequenced by immunoSEQ multiplex PCR, and TCRdb holds only the in-frame ones, with some missing. The table records around 320,000 clones, about 86% of them present only once. Described treatment: around 19 received Ad26.COV2.S at low or high dose, single or two shots; about 5 received placebo; per-sample allocation not given. Samples analyzed were those drawn on day 63 after the first vaccine or placebo injection. This sample was taken from a study of Ad26.COV2.S vaccination and SARS-CoV-2 variants. CDR3 length: 14 residues. The TCR comes from a person between 18 and 60 years old who received the Ad26.COV2.S COVID-19 vaccine or a placebo. The chain joins TRBV21-1 to TRBJ2-3. TRBV21-1 is listed as a pseudogene. The material sequenced was peripheral blood, taken in a trial of Ad26.COV2.S vaccine versus placebo. In DNA form, the CDR3 reads TGTGCCAGCAGCAAAAGGAAAAGAACAGATACGCAGTATTTT. Translating gives CASSKRKRTDTQYF.